One and the same sample provided the 18 T cell receptor beta chains below, sequenced in a study of PD-L1 blockade in urothelial cancer (dated by TCRdb to 2017 to 2019). The time point label here, explained by the study, means: pretreatment peripheral blood. Libraries were built with the immunoSEQ multiplex PCR assay. What TCRdb holds here is the immuneACCESS table cut down to in-frame rearrangements. Part of the clones is not present; checked against another copy, under half of the missing clones reflect an unresolved V gene, and the others are unexplained. A total of 70,000 to 90,000 clones appear in this sample, around 85% of them only once. Jointly, the top ten make up approximately 15% of the sample. Sequenced material: PBMCs, taken around atezolizumab (anti-PD-L1) treatment. Receptors were obtained from a man between 60 and 75 years old with urothelial cancer.

This chain links TRBV9 with TRBJ1-1, with D hard to call. V lost 4 bases, J lost 5 bases, and 15 bases lay in between. The CDR3 totals 14 residues. Per the germline V gene, CDR1 is SGDLS and CDR2 is YYNGEE. CDR3 sequence reads: CASSPRSPGTEAFF. The CDR3 bases are TGTGCCAGCAGCCCGCGGTCCCCCGGGACTGAAGCTTTCTTT.

The chain carries TRBV29-1 and TRBJ1-1; D may be TRBD1 (5 bases). Germline V lookup: CDR1 SQVTM, CDR2 ANQGSEA. Trimming pared 5 bases from V and 6 bases from J, leaving 13 bases between. This CDR3 is 12 amino acids long. In DNA, the CDR3 is TGCAGCGTTTTCAGGGTCGGCGCTGAAGCTTTCTTT. It codes for CSVFRVGAEAFF.

This chain uses TRBV7-2 with TRBJ2-5; 15 nucleotides align to TRBD2. V lost 4 bases to trimming and J lost 4 bases; unmatched junction nucleotides: 7. From germline, CDR1 is SGHTA and CDR2 FQGNSA. There are 17 residues in the CDR3. The CDR3 is CASSSNLGLAGGETQYF. The CDR3 DNA sequence: TGTGCCAGCAGCTCTAACCTGGGACTAGCGGGAGGAGAGACCCAGTACTTC.

This clone occurred once. The J gene is TRBJ2-5, the V gene TRBV15; D may be TRBD2 (5 bases). V dropped 0 bases and J dropped 2 bases, with 7 bases sitting between them. The CDR3 runs to 14 residues. The V gene's germline CDR1 is LNHNV and CDR2 YYDKDF (reference sequence). CDR3 region: CATSREAEQETQYF. CDR3 DNA sequence: TGTGCCACCAGCAGAGAAGCGGAGCAAGAGACCCAGTACTTC.

The CDR3 is CASSGGQENYGYTF. In DNA, the CDR3 is TGTGCCAGCAGTGGGGGACAGGAAAACTATGGCTACACCTTC. This chain links TRBV2 with TRBJ1-2, with 8 positions matching TRBD1. The V gene's germline CDR1 is SNHLY and CDR2 FYNNEI. Trimming cost V 4 bases and J 2 bases; bases outside gene matches: 3. The CDR3 has 14 residues.

The chain joins TRBV11-2 to TRBJ2-7; 10 nucleotides line up with TRBD2. V lost 1 base and J lost 12; bases outside the gene matches: 9. Germline V gene sequence: CDR1 SGHAT, CDR2 FQNNGV. The CDR3 totals 14 residues. CDR3 loop: CASSLVVAGGPRYF. For the CDR3, the DNA is TGTGCCAGCAGCTTAGTTGTAGCGGGGGGACCGCGGTACTTC.

The chain has TRBV5-1 and TRBJ1-2, with D possibly matching TRBD1 (6 bases). The CDR3 contains 15 residues. From germline, CDR1 is SGHRS and CDR2 YFSETQ. The V end was cut by 1 base, the J end by 0 bases, with 10 bases between. This chain's CDR3 is CASSLRTEANYGYTF. The DNA of the CDR3 is TGCGCCAGCAGCTTGAGGACAGAAGCTAACTATGGCTACACCTTC.

The chain recombines TRBV15 with TRBJ1-5; 11 positions agree with TRBD1. The CDR3 spans 18 residues. Germline CDR1 reads LNHNV; CDR2 reads YYDKDF (reference sequence). Trimming took 1 base from V and 5 from J; bases not matched to a gene: 10. CDR3 bases: TGTGCCACCAGCAGAGGCCAAAAGGACAGGGGGCTCCATCAGCCCCAGCATTTT. Amino acid sequence: CATSRGQKDRGLHQPQHF.

The chain uses TRBV28 and TRBJ2-1; 7 bases map to TRBD2. This CDR3 is built from 14 residues. Germline loops: CDR1 MDHEN, CDR2 SYDVKM. After removal of 7 bases from V and 6 bases from J, the junction contained 9 bases not matched to a gene. This CDR3 reads CASNSLANFNEQFF. For the CDR3, the DNA is TGTGCCAGCAACTCACTAGCGAATTTCAATGAGCAGTTCTTC.

The CDR3 spells CASSPRGRGNTGELFF. CDR3 DNA sequence: TGTGCCAGCAGCCCGAGAGGGCGGGGAAACACCGGGGAGCTGTTTTTT. The chain is built from TRBV7-9 and TRBJ2-2, with D possibly matching TRBD2 (6 bases). This CDR3 has 16 amino acids. V lost 5 bases to trimming and J lost 2 bases, with 15 bases between them. CDR1 and CDR2 (germline): SEHNR, FQNEAQ (reference sequence).

V and J are TRBV6-5 and TRBJ1-2; 8 bases fit TRBD1. The V and J ends lost 0 bases and 4 bases, in that order; junction bases with no gene match: 4. The CDR3 length is 15 residues. Germline V lookup: CDR1 MNHEY, CDR2 SVGAGI. CDR3 protein: CASSYSTGGAYGYTF. CDR3 coding DNA: TGTGCCAGCAGTTACTCAACAGGGGGAGCCTATGGCTACACCTTC.

The chain employs TRBV6-6 and TRBJ2-2; D not certain. V lost 0 bases and J 1 base, leaving 6 bases between the germline ends. The CDR3 loop spans 15 amino acids. Germline CDR1 MNHNY, CDR2 SVGAGI (reference sequence). This CDR3 is CASSYSAVNTGELFF. The CDR3, as DNA: TGTGCCAGCAGTTACTCCGCAGTGAACACCGGGGAGCTGTTTTTT.

This clone was observed a handful of times. The rearrangement uses TRBV5-6 and TRBJ2-3; 7 nucleotides align to TRBD2. With 3 bases clipped from V and 0 bases from J, the junction kept 7 bases outside the gene matches. The germline V gene encodes CDR1 SGHDT and CDR2 YYEEEE. The CDR3 sequence is 16 residues long. The CDR3 here is CASSSGGFSSTDTQYF. The CDR3 DNA reads as TGTGCCAGCAGCTCCGGGGGGTTCTCTAGCACAGATACGCAGTATTTT. The full variable domain, in which reference TRBV5-6 and TRBJ2-3 provide the parts outside the CDR3, is DAGVTQSPTHLIKTRGQQVTLRCSPKSGHDTVSWYQQALGQGPQFIFQYYEEEERQRGNFPDRFSGHQFPNYSSELNVNALLLGDSALYLCASSSGGFSSTDTQYFGPGTRLTVL.

The rearrangement uses TRBV5-1 and TRBJ2-1, with D possibly being TRBD2 (5 bases). This CDR3 comprises 16 residues. With 6 bases removed from V and 4 bases from J, the gap between germline ends came to 20 bases. Germline V lookup: CDR1 SGHRS, CDR2 YFSETQ. CDR3 region: CASTSSSGDFYNEQFF. The CDR3 DNA reads TGCGCCAGCACCAGTAGTTCCGGGGATTTTTACAATGAGCAGTTCTTC.

The V call is TRBV29-1, the J call TRBJ1-1; weak D call: TRBD1 (6 bases). The length of the CDR3 is 15 residues. CDR1 and CDR2 (germline): SQVTM, ANQGSEA. V was clipped by 6 bases and J by 0 bases, with 17 bases between them. The CDR3 nucleotides are TGCAGCGTACTGGGACATGGACCTATGAACACTGAAGCTTTCTTT. Residues: CSVLGHGPMNTEAFF.

This clone occurred a few times. This sequence joins TRBV7-3 and TRBJ1-2, with D possibly matching TRBD1 (6 bases). Germline V CDR1 and CDR2: SGHTA, FQGTGA. The CDR3 totals 12 residues. V was trimmed by 7 bases and J by 8 bases, leaving 14 bases between them. The CDR3 sequence: CASTQGRVGYTF. CDR3 in DNA: TGTGCCAGCACACAGGGCCGGGTAGGCTACACCTTC.

CDR3 sequence (DNA): TGTGCCTTGGAACCAGGGCGCAATCAGCCCCAGCATTTT. Translated, it gives CALEPGRNQPQHF. This rearrangement joins TRBV30 to TRBJ1-5; D is possibly TRBD1 (5 bases). Per germline, CDR1 GTSNPN and CDR2 SVGIG (reference sequence). V lost 7 bases and J lost 2, with 12 bases in between. The CDR3 is made up of 13 amino acids.

The chain uses TRBV10-3 and TRBJ1-2; TRBD1 agrees at 9 bases. V shed 6 bases, J shed 5 bases, and the junction held 7 bases outside the gene matches. The CDR3 is made up of 14 amino acids. The germline V gene encodes CDR1 ENHRY and CDR2 SYGVKD. The CDR3 coding sequence is TGTGCCATCAGACCTACAGGGGGCGGATATGGCTACACCTTC. This codes for CAIRPTGGGYGYTF.